This T cell receptor beta chain came from a study of cytomegalovirus exposure and HLA in healthy donors. Study results and caveats: In a later analysis, the majority of CMV-associated beta chains seemingly showed HLA restriction.

Germline V CDR1 and CDR2: MNHEY, SMNVEV (reference sequence). The V gene lost 6 bases and the J gene lost 8 bases, with 16 bases spanning the gap. The CDR3 is 14 residues long. Worth noting for this clone: Its antigen is currently unknown.

PCR amplification relied on 60 Vbeta primers (plus 13 Jbeta primers). Produced via immunoSEQ multiplex PCR; TCRdb's table is partial and in-frame only. The sample includes 90,000 to 150,000 clones, roughly 79% of them seen just once. The rearrangement uses TRBV27 and TRBJ2-2, with a weak D call TRBD2 (6 bases). Sequences were obtained from PBMCs. The clonotype originates from a woman in her thirties or forties in good health and CMV-seronegative. The CDR3 DNA is TGTGCCAGCAGCCTGGCAGGGAGGTTTGGGGAGCTGTTTTTT. Encoded protein: CASSLAGRFGELFF.